This TCR beta chain was identified during a study of T cell changes during pregnancy in multiple sclerosis. TCRdb's copy holds only in-frame clones and misses some; the assay was immunoSEQ multiplex PCR. This sample has approximately 32,000 clones, with 93% found just once. V was clipped by 3 bases and J by 4 bases; unmatched bases: 14. The CDR3 consists of 17 residues. CDR1 MNHEY and CDR2 SMNVEV come from the germline V gene (reference sequence). The V and J genes are TRBV27 and TRBJ1-1; 7 bases match TRBD1. This TCR came from a female donor with multiple sclerosis, enrolled in a pregnancy study. The sample was CD4+ T cells from peripheral blood mononuclear cells, taken in the second trimester of pregnancy. CDR3 amino acids: CASSLGRRGLGITEAFF. As DNA, the CDR3 is TGTGCCAGCAGTTTGGGCCGAAGGGGGCTAGGAATCACTGAAGCTTTCTTT.